These 20 T cell receptor beta chains share one sample of origin, sequenced in a study of cytomegalovirus exposure and HLA in healthy donors. The study ran its PCR with 60 Vbeta and 13 Jbeta primers. The table came from immunoSEQ multiplex PCR; TCRdb's copy has only in-frame clones and leaves some out. Of about 180,000 clones listed, 76% are singletons. Specimen: PBMCs. The receptors were sampled from a man younger than 35 in good health and CMV-seronegative.

The rearrangement joins TRBV5-4 to TRBJ2-2; TRBD1 matches 11 bases. The germline gives CDR1 SGHNT, CDR2 YYREEE (reference sequence). V dropped 4 bases and J dropped 6; count of bases not matched to a gene: 2. The CDR3 is 14 residues long. The CDR3 loop is CASSGGQGAGELFF. The CDR3 DNA reads as TGTGCCAGCAGCGGGGGACAGGGGGCCGGGGAGCTGTTTTTT.

The gene calls are TRBV6-5 and TRBJ2-3; possible D gene TRBD2, 7 bases. The length of the CDR3 is 15 residues. The V end lost 5 bases, the J end lost 5 bases, and 17 bases lay between the germline ends. Germline V gene lookup returns CDR1 MNHEY and CDR2 SVGAGI. The CDR3 DNA reads as TGTGCCAGCAGTACCTTGGGGGGGCGTGGAGATACGCAGTATTTT. Its protein product is CASSTLGGRGDTQYF.

Only a few counts were recorded for this clone. V gene TRBV5-1 combines with J gene TRBJ1-3; possibly TRBD1 for D (5 bases). In germline, CDR1 is SGHRS, CDR2 YFSETQ. The CDR3 totals 15 residues. Trimming removed 0 bases at V and 4 bases at J, with 11 bases between. DNA for the CDR3: TGCGCCAGCAGCTTGGCCCAGGGCAAGGGAAACACCATATATTTT. This codes for CASSLAQGKGNTIYF.

The chain links TRBV28 to TRBJ2-5; 15 positions match TRBD2. J gave up 7 bases and V 5 bases, and 8 bases lay outside the gene matches. Germline V CDR1 and CDR2: MDHEN, SYDVKM. The CDR3 is 16 residues long. CDR3 nucleotide sequence: TGTGCCAGCAGTCGGACTAGCGGGGGGGGTTTCGGGACCCAGTACTTC. Protein product: CASSRTSGGGFGTQYF.

This sequence joins TRBV5-5 and TRBJ2-5; TRBD1 matches at 9 bases. The CDR3 is 18 residues long. The trim removed 1 base at V and 5 bases at J, leaving 15 bases unmatched. Germline lookup yields CDR1 SGHKS and CDR2 YYEKEE (reference sequence). CDR3 loop: CASSLQGGTGRRRETQYF. DNA of the CDR3: TGTGCCAGCAGCTTGCAGGGGGGGACAGGGAGGAGACGGGAGACCCAGTACTTC.

The chain uses TRBV30 and TRBJ2-7; TRBD2 aligns across 8 bases. V was clipped by 4 bases and J by 3 bases; unmatched bases: 8. Germline lookup yields CDR1 GTSNPN and CDR2 SVGIG (reference sequence). CDR3 length: 14 residues. The CDR3 region has the DNA TGTGCCTGGAACCCAGGGACTAGTGTCTACGAGCAGTACTTC. Translated: CAWNPGTSVYEQYF.

The gene calls are TRBV28 and TRBJ2-5, with 10 bases lining up with TRBD2. Germline V gene sequence: CDR1 MDHEN, CDR2 SYDVKM. CDR3 length equals 15 residues. Germline trimming cut 7 bases from V and 3 bases from J; bases unmatched to any gene: 8. The CDR3 sequence is CASKGSGGVKETQYF. The CDR3 DNA reads TGTGCCAGCAAAGGGAGCGGGGGGGTGAAAGAGACCCAGTACTTC. The full variable domain, in which reference TRBV28 and TRBJ2-5 provide the parts outside the CDR3, is DVKVTQSSRYLVKRTGEKVFLECVQDMDHENMFWYRQDPGLGLRLIYFSYDVKMKEKGDIPEGYSVSREKKERFSLILESASTNQTSMYLCASKGSGGVKETQYFGPGTRLLVL.

This clone was counted only a few times. This chain uses TRBV4-2 with TRBJ2-2; possible D gene TRBD2, 6 bases. Germline CDR1 and CDR2: LGHNA and YNFKEQ. CDR3 length equals 16 residues. The V gene lost 4 bases and the J gene lost 7 bases, with 19 bases spanning the gap. CDR3 amino acids: CASSPGMREDSGELFF. The CDR3 nucleotides are TGTGCCAGCAGCCCCGGGATGCGGGAAGACAGCGGGGAGCTGTTTTTT.

The chain has TRBV14 and TRBJ1-4; D remains unclear. V was clipped by 1 base and J by 9 bases, with 15 bases between them. Germline CDR1 SGHDN, CDR2 FVKESK. This CDR3 contains 15 residues. The DNA of the CDR3 is TGTGCCAGCAGCCAAGTTGAGGGATTAATGAAAAAACTGTTTTTT. As protein: CASSQVEGLMKKLFF.

The gene calls are TRBV10-1 and TRBJ1-2; 8 bases are shared with TRBD1. V shed 10 bases and J 2 bases; nucleotides not matched to a gene: 12. Germline-derived CDR1 and CDR2 are WNHNN and SYGVQD (reference sequence). This CDR3 is built from 15 residues. The CDR3 DNA sequence: TGCGCCACCACCTCGCAGGGGGCAAAGAACTATGGCTACACCTTC. Its translation is CATTSQGAKNYGYTF.

This clone appeared a single time. The chain is built from TRBV7-2 and TRBJ2-7; D is perhaps TRBD2 (5 bases). V was pared by 3 bases and J by 0 bases, with 12 bases between. Germline loops: CDR1 SGHTA, CDR2 FQGNSA. CDR3 length equals 15 residues. The CDR3 here is CASSFSSGSSYEQYF. DNA for the CDR3: TGTGCCAGCAGCTTCTCCAGCGGTAGCTCCTACGAGCAGTACTTC.

The J gene is TRBJ2-3, the V gene TRBV9; D call uncertain. Germline lookup yields CDR1 SGDLS and CDR2 YYNGEE. The ends were cut back, 1 base at V and 4 bases at J, with 7 bases in the middle. This CDR3 is built from 13 residues. CDR3 residues: CASSVLAPDTQYF. The CDR3 coding sequence is TGTGCCAGCAGCGTACTCGCGCCAGATACGCAGTATTTT.

This chain uses TRBV2 with TRBJ1-5; tentative D call: TRBD1 (5 bases). This CDR3 spans 14 amino acids. In germline, CDR1 is SNHLY, CDR2 FYNNEI. V lost 1 base and J lost 7, with 11 bases in between. CDR3 nucleotide sequence: TGTGCCAGCAGTGAAGGCAGGGCGGGACAGCCCCAGCATTTT. This encodes CASSEGRAGQPQHF. Complete variable domain (other parts from reference TRBV2 and TRBJ1-5): EPEVTQTPSHQVTQMGQEVILRCVPISNHLYFYWYRQILGQKVEFLVSFYNNEISEKSEIFDDQFSVERPDGSNFTLKIRSTKLEDSAMYFCASSEGRAGQPQHFGDGTRLSIL.

The genes are TRBV9 and TRBJ2-2; TRBD1 is a possible D gene (5 bases). This CDR3 region has 16 residues. V gave up 0 bases and J gave up 1 base, with 10 bases separating them. Germline V gives CDR1 SGDLS, CDR2 YYNGEE. CDR3 residues: CASSVGVGVNTGELFF. The CDR3 region has the DNA TGTGCCAGCAGCGTAGGGGTAGGGGTGAACACCGGGGAGCTGTTTTTT.

The rearrangement joins TRBV7-6 to TRBJ2-1; D gene uncertain. The CDR3 runs to 13 residues. Germline V gene data show CDR1 as SGHVS and CDR2 as FNYEAQ. V gave up 5 bases and J gave up 8 bases, with 13 bases separating them. This CDR3 is CASSLTPTDEQFF. CDR3 coding DNA: TGTGCCAGCAGCCTAACCCCTACCGATGAGCAGTTCTTC.

The genes are TRBV5-1 and TRBJ2-7; D remains ambiguous. Germline V gene sequence: CDR1 SGHRS, CDR2 YFSETQ. The V gene lost 3 bases and the J gene lost 0 bases, with 7 bases spanning the gap. The CDR3 is made up of 13 amino acids. This chain's CDR3 is CASSSYTSYEQYF. CDR3 bases: TGCGCCAGCAGCTCCTATACCTCCTACGAGCAGTACTTC.

This clone was seen a single time. CDR3 residues: CASSQGQEGQPQHF. DNA of the CDR3: TGCGCCAGCAGCCAAGGGCAGGAGGGTCAGCCCCAGCATTTT. This sequence joins TRBV4-1 and TRBJ1-5; D is unclear. Germline CDR1 and CDR2: MGHRA and YSYEKL. The germline V and J ends were trimmed by 1 base and 6 bases, with 10 bases remaining between them. This CDR3 is built from 14 residues.

This rearrangement joins TRBV19 to TRBJ1-5; TRBD1 agrees at 8 bases. CDR3 size: 16 residues. Germline V lookup: CDR1 LNHDA, CDR2 SQIVND (reference sequence). The V segment lost 5 bases and the J segment 3 bases; nucleotides outside the gene matches: 9. The DNA for the CDR3 is TGTGCCAGTAGTCGCTCAGGGGGCGCCTACAATCAGCCCCAGCATTTT. It is translated as CASSRSGGAYNQPQHF. The whole variable domain, remainder taken from reference TRBV19 and TRBJ1-5, is DGGITQSPKYLFRKEGQNVTLSCEQNLNHDAMYWYRQDPGQGLRLIYYSQIVNDFQKGDIAEGYSVSREKKESFPLTVTSAQKNPTAFYLCASSRSGGAYNQPQHFGDGTRLSIL.

This clone was seen only once. At one of its ends the junction is not consistent with the germline gene, which may arise from a read error. This rearrangement joins TRBV5-1 to TRBJ2-5; D is uncertain. This CDR3 spans 11 amino acids. The V gene's germline CDR1 is SGHRS and CDR2 YFSETQ. The CDR3 region is CTSSSQETQYF. As DNA, the CDR3 is TGCACCAGCAGCTCTCAAGAGACCCAGTACTTC. The whole variable domain, filled in from reference TRBV5-1 and TRBJ2-5, reads KAGVTQTPRYLIKTRGQQVTLSCSPISGHRSVSWYQQTPGQGLQFLFEYFSETQRNKGNFPGRFSGRQFSNSRSEMNVSTLELGDSALYLCTSSSQETQYFGPGTRLLVL.

This rearrangement joins TRBV27 to TRBJ1-6; TRBD1 agrees at 9 bases. The CDR3 has 17 amino acids. V lost 3 bases and J lost 7; bases outside the gene matches: 10. In germline, CDR1 is MNHEY, CDR2 SMNVEV (reference sequence). In nucleotides, the CDR3 is TGTGCCAGCAGTTTGTCAGACAGCGGGACAGGGAATTCACCCCTCCACTTT. Translated: CASSLSDSGTGNSPLHF.